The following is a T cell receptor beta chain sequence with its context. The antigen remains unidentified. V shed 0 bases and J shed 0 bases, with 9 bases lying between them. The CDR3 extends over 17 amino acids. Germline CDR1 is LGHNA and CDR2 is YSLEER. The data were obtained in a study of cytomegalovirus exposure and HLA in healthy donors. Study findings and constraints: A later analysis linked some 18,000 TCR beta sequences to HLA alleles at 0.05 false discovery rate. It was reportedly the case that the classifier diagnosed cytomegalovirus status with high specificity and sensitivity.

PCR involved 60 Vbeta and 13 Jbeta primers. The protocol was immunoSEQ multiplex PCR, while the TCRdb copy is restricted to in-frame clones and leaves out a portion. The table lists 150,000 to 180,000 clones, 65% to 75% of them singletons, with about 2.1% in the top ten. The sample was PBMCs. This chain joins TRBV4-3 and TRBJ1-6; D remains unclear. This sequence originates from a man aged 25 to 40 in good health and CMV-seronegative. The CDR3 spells CASSQDRGSSYNSPLHF. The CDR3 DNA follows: TGCGCCAGCAGCCAAGATCGGGGAAGCTCCTATAATTCACCCCTCCACTTT.